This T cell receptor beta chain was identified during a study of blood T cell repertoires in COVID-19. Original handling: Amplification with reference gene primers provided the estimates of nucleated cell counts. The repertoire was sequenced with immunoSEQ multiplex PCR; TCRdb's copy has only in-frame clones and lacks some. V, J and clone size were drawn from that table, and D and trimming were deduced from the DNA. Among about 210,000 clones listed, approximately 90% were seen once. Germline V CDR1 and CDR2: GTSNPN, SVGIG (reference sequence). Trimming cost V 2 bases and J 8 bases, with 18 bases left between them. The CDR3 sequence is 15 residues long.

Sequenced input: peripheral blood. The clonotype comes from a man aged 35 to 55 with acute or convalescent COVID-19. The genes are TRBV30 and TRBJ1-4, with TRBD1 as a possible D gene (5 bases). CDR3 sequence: CAWSPVGGDGEKLFF. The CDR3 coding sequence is TGTGCCTGGAGTCCAGTGGGGGGAGATGGGGAAAAACTGTTTTTT. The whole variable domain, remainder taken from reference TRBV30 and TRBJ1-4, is SQTIHQWPATLVQPVGSPLSLECTVEGTSNPNLYWYRQAAGRGLQLLFYSVGIGQISSEVPQNLSASRPQDRQFILSSKKLLLSDSGFYLCAWSPVGGDGEKLFFGSGTQLSVL.